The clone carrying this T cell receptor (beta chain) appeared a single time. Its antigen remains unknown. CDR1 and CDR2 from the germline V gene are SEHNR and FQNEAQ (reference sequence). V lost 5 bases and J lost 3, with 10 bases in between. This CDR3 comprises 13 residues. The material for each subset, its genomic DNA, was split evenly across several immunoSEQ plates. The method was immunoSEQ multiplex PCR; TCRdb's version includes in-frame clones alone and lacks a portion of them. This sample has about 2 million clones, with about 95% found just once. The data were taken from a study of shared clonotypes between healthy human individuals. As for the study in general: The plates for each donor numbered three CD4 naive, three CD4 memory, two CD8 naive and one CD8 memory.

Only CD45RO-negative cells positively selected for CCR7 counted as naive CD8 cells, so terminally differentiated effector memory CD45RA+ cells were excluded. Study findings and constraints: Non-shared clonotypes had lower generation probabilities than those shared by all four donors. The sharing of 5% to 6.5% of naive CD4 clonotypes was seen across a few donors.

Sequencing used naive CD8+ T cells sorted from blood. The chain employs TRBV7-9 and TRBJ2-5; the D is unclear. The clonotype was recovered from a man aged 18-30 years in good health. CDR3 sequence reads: CASSPEAEETQYF. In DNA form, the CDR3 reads TGTGCCAGCAGCCCAGAGGCCGAAGAGACCCAGTACTTC. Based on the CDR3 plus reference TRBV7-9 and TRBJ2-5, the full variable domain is DTGVSQNPRHKITKRGQNVTFRCDPISEHNRLYWYRQTLGQGPEFLTYFQNEAQLEKSRLLSDRFSAERPKGSFSTLEIQRTEQGDSAMYLCASSPEAEETQYFGPGTRLLVL.